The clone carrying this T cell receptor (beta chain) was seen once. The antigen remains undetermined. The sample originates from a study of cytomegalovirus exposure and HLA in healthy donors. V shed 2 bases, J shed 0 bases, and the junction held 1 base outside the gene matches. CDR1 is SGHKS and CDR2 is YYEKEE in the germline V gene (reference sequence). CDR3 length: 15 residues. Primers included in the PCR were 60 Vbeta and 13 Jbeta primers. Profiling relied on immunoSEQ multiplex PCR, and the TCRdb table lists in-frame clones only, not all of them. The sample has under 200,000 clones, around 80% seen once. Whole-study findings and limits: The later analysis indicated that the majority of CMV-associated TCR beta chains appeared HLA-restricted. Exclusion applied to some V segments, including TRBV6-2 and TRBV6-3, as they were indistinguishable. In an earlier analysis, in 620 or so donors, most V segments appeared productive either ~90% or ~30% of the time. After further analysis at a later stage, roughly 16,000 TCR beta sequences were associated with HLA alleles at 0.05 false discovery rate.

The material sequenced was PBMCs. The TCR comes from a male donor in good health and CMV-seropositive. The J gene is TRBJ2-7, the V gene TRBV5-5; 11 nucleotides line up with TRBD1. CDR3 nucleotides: TGTGCCAGCAGCTTTGGACAGGGGGCCTCCTACGAGCAGTACTTC. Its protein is CASSFGQGASYEQYF.